This TCR beta chain was identified in a study of T-cell memory formation after mild COVID-19. This clonotype was seen many times. TCRdb reprocessed the 5' RACE reads via MiXCR and lists one record per CDR3 protein. Of 90,000 to 120,000 distinct CDR3 sequences listed, about 15% are singletons. Trimming took off 3 bases at V and 4 bases at J, with 9 bases between the two ends. The CDR3 runs 13 residues. The V and J genes are TRBV12-3 or TRBV12-4 and TRBJ1-2; no clear D gene. This receptor was taken from a man aged 18 to 30 who had mild COVID-19 (a few samples of this study predate the infection). Cell type and time point are not known. The sample comprised PBMCs or a T cell subset sorted from them (not recorded which). CDR3 residues: CASSFGETYGYTF. The CDR3 DNA is TGTGCCAGCAGTTTCGGGGAAACCTATGGCTACACCTTC.